This TCR beta chain was documented in a study of T cells in Graves' hyperthyroidism and ophthalmopathy. Amplified regions were TCR beta CDR3 sequences from RNA transcripts. Researchers ran a first-round RT-PCR on the TCR CDR3 using the HTBI primer set. TCRdb fed the multiplex PCR reads into MiXCR, producing one record per CDR3 protein. The sample consists of approximately 620,000 distinct CDR3 sequences, 11% to 15% of them appearing once. Clinical symptoms, serum thyroxine and TRAb, thyroid ultrasound and orbital computed tomography were used for the diagnoses. V lost 2 bases and J 7 bases, leaving 14 bases between the germline ends. The CDR3 has 14 residues. Germline lookup yields CDR1 KGHSH and CDR2 LQKENI. This clonotype came up many times.

The sequencing input was blood. The V gene is TRBV18, the J gene TRBJ1-2; D remains ambiguous. The origin of this receptor is a young woman with Graves' hyperthyroidism that later progressed to Graves' ophthalmopathy. CDR3 sequence reads: CASSPGRQPSGYTF. The CDR3 DNA is TGTGCCAGCTCACCAGGACGTCAACCCTCTGGCTACACCTTC.